The 16 T cell receptor beta chains below come from one sample, sequenced in a study of cytomegalovirus exposure and HLA in healthy donors. The PCR contained 60 Vbeta and 13 Jbeta primers. The protocol was immunoSEQ multiplex PCR, while the TCRdb copy is restricted to in-frame clones and leaves out a portion. Seen here are some 81,000 clones, around 70% observed once, and the top ten hold about 16%. The sequenced material came from PBMCs. Receptors were obtained from a woman aged 40 to 49 in good health and CMV-seropositive.

The chain recombines TRBV28 with TRBJ1-1; D ambiguous. Germline assignment: CDR1 MDHEN and CDR2 SYDVKM. V dropped 2 bases and J dropped 0 bases, with 10 bases sitting between them. The CDR3 runs to 15 residues. Here the CDR3 reads CASSLEGPMNTEAFF. The CDR3, as DNA: TGTGCCAGCAGTTTAGAGGGCCCAATGAACACTGAAGCTTTCTTT.

The chain employs TRBV7-9 and TRBJ1-1; the D is unclear. The CDR3 runs to 16 residues. V shed 4 bases and J shed 3 bases, with 18 bases lying between them. Germline V lookup: CDR1 SEHNR, CDR2 FQNEAQ (reference sequence). Written as DNA, the CDR3 is TGTGCCAGCAGCTCCTCCGACGGCGGAGTGGACACTGAAGCTTTCTTT. Protein: CASSSSDGGVDTEAFF.

The chain has TRBV6-4 and TRBJ2-2; a possible D gene is TRBD2 (6 bases). There are 14 residues in the CDR3. Germline V gene data show CDR1 as MRHNA and CDR2 as SNTAGT. V gave up 5 bases and J gave up 5 bases, with 12 bases separating them. CDR3 sequence (DNA): TGTGCCAGCAGTCACGACGGGGGAACCGGGGAGCTGTTTTTT. It is translated as CASSHDGGTGELFF.

This clone was seen more than once but under ten times. V usage is TRBV7-2 and J usage is TRBJ2-5, with D perhaps TRBD1 (5 bases). The CDR3 is 16 residues long. V lost 5 bases, J lost 1 base, and 17 bases lay in between. Per germline, CDR1 SGHTA and CDR2 FQGNSA. The CDR3 here is CASSTYSRGFQETQYF. In DNA form, the CDR3 reads TGTGCCAGCAGCACCTACTCAAGGGGATTCCAAGAGACCCAGTACTTC.

This sequence joins TRBV6-6 and TRBJ2-3; TRBD2 matches at 10 bases. CDR1 is MNHNY and CDR2 is SVGAGI in the germline V gene (reference sequence). J gave up 5 bases and V 8 bases, and 4 bases lay outside the gene matches. This CDR3 comprises 13 residues. In DNA, the CDR3 is TGTGCCAGCGAAGCGGGAGGGGGAGATACGCAGTATTTT. Encoded protein: CASEAGGGDTQYF.

The CDR3 bases are TGCGCCAGCGGACTAGCGGGAGGGGAGAACTACGAGCAGTACTTC. Translated: CASGLAGGENYEQYF. This chain joins TRBV10-2 and TRBJ2-7; 15 bases line up with TRBD2. Trimming at V came to 8 bases and at J to 3 bases, leaving 5 bases not matched to a gene. CDR3 size: 15 residues. CDR1 and CDR2 (germline): WSHSY, SAAADI.

This clone was detected only a few times. This chain connects TRBV5-6 to TRBJ1-3, with D hard to call. Looked up from germline, CDR1 is SGHDT and CDR2 is YYEEEE. CDR3 length equals 15 residues. Trimming left V 2 bases short and J 4 bases short, with 13 bases between. CDR3: CASSFSPSAGNTIYF. Written as DNA, the CDR3 is TGTGCCAGCAGCTTTTCCCCATCTGCGGGAAACACCATATATTTT.

The chain recombines TRBV30 with TRBJ1-6; maybe TRBD1 (6 bases). Germline V gene data show CDR1 as GTSNPN and CDR2 as SVGIG (reference sequence). Trimming shortened V by 1 base and J by 8 bases, and 15 bases separated the two germline ends. CDR3 length equals 15 residues. The chain's CDR3 is CAWSANLGGYSPLHF. CDR3 DNA: TGTGCCTGGAGTGCAAACCTAGGGGGTTATTCACCCCTCCACTTT. The full variable domain, in which reference TRBV30 and TRBJ1-6 provide the parts outside the CDR3, is SQTIHQWPATLVQPVGSPLSLECTVEGTSNPNLYWYRQAAGRGLQLLFYSVGIGQISSEVPQNLSASRPQDRQFILSSKKLLLSDSGFYLCAWSANLGGYSPLHFGNGTRLTVT.

The rearrangement uses TRBV13 and TRBJ2-5, with TRBD2 matching over 9 bases. Germline values: CDR1 PRHDT, CDR2 FYEKMQ (reference sequence). With V trimmed by 0 bases and J by 4 bases, 6 bases remained unmatched. The CDR3 has 16 amino acids. This CDR3 reads CASSLGRLAGTETQYF. In DNA form, the CDR3 reads TGTGCCAGCAGCTTAGGGAGGCTAGCGGGGACAGAGACCCAGTACTTC.

The chain has TRBV4-2 and TRBJ2-5; D may be TRBD2 (5 bases). CDR1 LGHNA and CDR2 YNFKEQ come from the germline V gene. This CDR3 has 14 residues. The V gene lost 1 base and the J gene lost 7 bases, with 13 bases spanning the gap. CDR3 sequence reads: CASSQATDRGTQYF. The CDR3 region has the DNA TGTGCCAGCAGCCAAGCTACTGACCGGGGGACCCAGTACTTC.

The rearrangement links TRBV5-6 to TRBJ2-7, with a possible D match to TRBD1 (6 bases). Germline V gives CDR1 SGHDT, CDR2 YYEEEE. Between the trimmed V and J ends, which lost 2 bases and 3 bases, there was a span of 18 bases. The CDR3 loop spans 16 amino acids. CDR3 residues: CASSFNTGTRHYEQYF. The CDR3 DNA follows: TGTGCCAGCAGCTTTAATACGGGGACACGTCACTACGAGCAGTACTTC.

This clone was picked up one time. The genes are TRBV29-1 and TRBJ2-5; 7 bases align to TRBD1. J gave up 2 bases and V 4 bases, and 4 bases lay outside the gene matches. The length of the CDR3 is 13 residues. The germline V gene has CDR1 SQVTM and CDR2 ANQGSEA. CDR3 in DNA: TGCAGCGTTGGAGGGACAGCACAAGAGACCCAGTACTTC. It is translated as CSVGGTAQETQYF.

The genes are TRBV15 and TRBJ1-1, with D uncertain. Trimming removed 3 bases at V and 0 bases at J, with 8 bases between. Germline CDR1 is LNHNV and CDR2 is YYDKDF (reference sequence). The CDR3 runs to 14 residues. The DNA of the CDR3 is TGTGCCACCAGCAGTTATGAGATGAACACTGAAGCTTTCTTT. Translated: CATSSYEMNTEAFF.

The chain employs TRBV6-5 and TRBJ2-3, with 7 positions matching TRBD1. V lost 6 bases to trimming and J lost 0 bases; unmatched junction nucleotides: 3. Germline CDR1 MNHEY, CDR2 SVGAGI. The CDR3 runs to 14 residues. CDR3 coding DNA: TGTGCCAGCAGACGGGACAGAAGCACAGATACGCAGTATTTT. This codes for CASRRDRSTDTQYF.

The chain couples TRBV4-1 to TRBJ2-7; 11 positions match TRBD1. Trimming at V came to 4 bases and at J to 2 bases, leaving 4 bases not matched to a gene. The CDR3 has 15 residues. The V gene's germline CDR1 is MGHRA and CDR2 YSYEKL. CDR3 in DNA: TGCGCCAGCAGCCCCTCGGGACAGGGGGCCTACGAGCAGTACTTC. Translating gives CASSPSGQGAYEQYF.

CDR3 amino acids: CASSAGVSRTDTQYF. The CDR3 nucleotides are TGTGCCAGCAGCGCAGGTGTGTCGAGAACAGATACGCAGTATTTT. This chain joins TRBV5-6 and TRBJ2-3; D is uncertain. The V gene's germline CDR1 is SGHDT and CDR2 YYEEEE. The CDR3 contains 15 residues. V gave up 4 bases and J gave up 3 bases, with 15 bases separating them.